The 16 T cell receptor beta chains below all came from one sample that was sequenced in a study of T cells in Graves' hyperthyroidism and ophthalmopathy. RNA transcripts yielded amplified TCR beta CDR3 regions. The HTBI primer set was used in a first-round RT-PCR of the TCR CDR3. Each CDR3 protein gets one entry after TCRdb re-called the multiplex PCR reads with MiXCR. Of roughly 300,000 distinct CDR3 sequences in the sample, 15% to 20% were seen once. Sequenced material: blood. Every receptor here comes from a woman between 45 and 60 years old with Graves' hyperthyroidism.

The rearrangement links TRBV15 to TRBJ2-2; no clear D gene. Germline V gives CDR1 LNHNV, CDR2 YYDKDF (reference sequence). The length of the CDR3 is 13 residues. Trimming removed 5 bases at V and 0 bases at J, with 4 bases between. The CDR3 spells CATSEPNTGELFF. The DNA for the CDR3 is TGTGCCACCAGCGAGCCGAACACCGGGGAGCTGTTTTTT.

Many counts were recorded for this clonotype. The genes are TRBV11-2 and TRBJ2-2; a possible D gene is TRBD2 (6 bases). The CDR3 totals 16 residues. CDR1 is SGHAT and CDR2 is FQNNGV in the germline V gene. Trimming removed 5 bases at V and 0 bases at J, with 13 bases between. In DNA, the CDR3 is TGTGCCAGCAGCGCTATAGCGGACACGAACACCGGGGAGCTGTTTTTT. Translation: CASSAIADTNTGELFF.

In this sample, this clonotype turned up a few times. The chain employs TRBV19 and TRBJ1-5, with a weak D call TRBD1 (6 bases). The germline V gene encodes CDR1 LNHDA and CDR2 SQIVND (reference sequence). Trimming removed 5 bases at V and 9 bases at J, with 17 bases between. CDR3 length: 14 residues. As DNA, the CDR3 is TGTGCCAGTAGTCCCACCCGGGACATGCCGCCCCAGCATTTT. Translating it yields CASSPTRDMPPQHF.

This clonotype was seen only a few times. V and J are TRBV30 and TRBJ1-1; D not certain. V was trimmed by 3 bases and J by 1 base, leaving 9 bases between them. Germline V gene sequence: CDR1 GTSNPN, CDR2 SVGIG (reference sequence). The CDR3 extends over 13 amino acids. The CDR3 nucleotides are TGTGCCTGGAGATGGCAGCCGAACACTGAAGCTTTCTTT. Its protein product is CAWRWQPNTEAFF.

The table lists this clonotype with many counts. The CDR3 loop reads CASSEAGRGYGYTF. Here the CDR3 DNA reads TGTGCCAGCAGTGAAGCAGGGAGGGGCTATGGCTACACCTTC. V usage is TRBV2 and J usage is TRBJ1-2; perhaps TRBD1 as D (5 bases). V was pared by 0 bases and J by 4 bases, with 9 bases between. Per germline, CDR1 SNHLY and CDR2 FYNNEI. There are 14 residues in the CDR3.

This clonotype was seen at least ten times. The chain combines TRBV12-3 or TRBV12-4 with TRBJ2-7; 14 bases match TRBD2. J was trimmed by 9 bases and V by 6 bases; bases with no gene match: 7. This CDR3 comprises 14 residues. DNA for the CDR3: TGTGCCAGCAGGGGGACTAGCGGGAGTCAGGCGCAGTACTTC. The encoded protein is CASRGTSGSQAQYF.

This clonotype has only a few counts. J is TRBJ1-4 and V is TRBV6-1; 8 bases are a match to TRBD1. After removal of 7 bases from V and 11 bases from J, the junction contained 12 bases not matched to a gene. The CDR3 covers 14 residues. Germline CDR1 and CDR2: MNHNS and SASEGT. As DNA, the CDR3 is TGTGCCAGCACGACAGTGGACAGGGAGAGGAAACTGTTTTTT. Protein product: CASTTVDRERKLFF.

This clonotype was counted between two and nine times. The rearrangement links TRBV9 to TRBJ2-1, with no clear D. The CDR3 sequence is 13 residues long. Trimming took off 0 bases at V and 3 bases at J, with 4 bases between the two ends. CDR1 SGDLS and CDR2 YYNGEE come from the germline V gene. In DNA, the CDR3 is TGTGCCAGCAGCGTAGAGGGCTACAATGAGCAGTTCTTC. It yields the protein CASSVEGYNEQFF.

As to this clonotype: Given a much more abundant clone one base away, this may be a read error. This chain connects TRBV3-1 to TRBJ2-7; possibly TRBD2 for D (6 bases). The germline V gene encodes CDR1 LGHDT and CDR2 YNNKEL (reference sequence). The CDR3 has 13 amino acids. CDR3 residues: CANSDGGRGEQYF. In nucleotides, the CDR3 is TGTGCCAACAGCGACGGCGGGCGGGGCGAGCAGTACTTC.

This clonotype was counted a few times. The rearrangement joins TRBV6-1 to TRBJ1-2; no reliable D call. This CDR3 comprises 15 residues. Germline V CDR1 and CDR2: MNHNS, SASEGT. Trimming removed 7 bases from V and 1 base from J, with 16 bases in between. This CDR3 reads CASIPAAGYNYGYTF. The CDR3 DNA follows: TGTGCCAGCATCCCAGCGGCAGGTTATAACTATGGCTACACCTTC.

In nucleotides, the CDR3 is TGTGCCAGCAGCTTACGCAGTCCCAATCAGCCCCAGCATTTT. It encodes CASSLRSPNQPQHF. The chain is built from TRBV11-2 and TRBJ1-5; D is undetermined. V was shortened by 2 bases and J by 3 bases, with 8 bases between the two germline ends. The CDR3 spans 14 residues. From germline, CDR1 is SGHAT and CDR2 FQNNGV.

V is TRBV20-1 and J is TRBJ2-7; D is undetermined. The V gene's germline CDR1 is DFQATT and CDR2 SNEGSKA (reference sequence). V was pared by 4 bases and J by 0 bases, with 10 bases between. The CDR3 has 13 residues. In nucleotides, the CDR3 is TGCAGTGCTACTCAGGAGATCTCCTACGAGCAGTACTTC. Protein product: CSATQEISYEQYF.

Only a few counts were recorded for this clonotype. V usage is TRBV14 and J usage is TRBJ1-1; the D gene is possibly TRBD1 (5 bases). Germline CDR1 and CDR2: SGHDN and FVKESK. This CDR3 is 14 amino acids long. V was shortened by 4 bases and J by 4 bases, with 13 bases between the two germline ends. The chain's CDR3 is CASSPRGYGTEAFF. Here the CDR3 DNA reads TGTGCCAGCAGCCCGCGGGGGTATGGCACTGAAGCTTTCTTT.

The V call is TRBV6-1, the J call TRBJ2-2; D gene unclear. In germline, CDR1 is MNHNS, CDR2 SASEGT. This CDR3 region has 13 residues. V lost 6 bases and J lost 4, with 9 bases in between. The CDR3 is CASRGLGTGELFF. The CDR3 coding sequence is TGTGCCAGCAGAGGGTTGGGCACCGGGGAGCTGTTTTTT.

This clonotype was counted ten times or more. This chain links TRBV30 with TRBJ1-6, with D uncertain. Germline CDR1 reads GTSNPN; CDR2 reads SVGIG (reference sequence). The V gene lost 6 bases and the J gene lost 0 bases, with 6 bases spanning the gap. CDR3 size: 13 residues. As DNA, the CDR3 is TGTGCCTGCTCTAGCTCCTATAATTCACCCCTCCACTTT. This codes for CACSSSYNSPLHF.

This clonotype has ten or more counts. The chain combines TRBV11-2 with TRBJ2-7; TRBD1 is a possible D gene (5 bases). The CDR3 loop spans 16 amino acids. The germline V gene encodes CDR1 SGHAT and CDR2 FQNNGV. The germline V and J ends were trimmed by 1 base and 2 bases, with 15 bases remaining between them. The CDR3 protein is CASSLGWGRQTYEQYV. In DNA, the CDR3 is TGTGCCAGCAGCTTAGGGTGGGGCAGACAGACCTACGAGCAGTACGTC.